A single sample gave rise to the 13 T cell receptor beta chains below, sequenced in a study of T cell repertoires in cytomegalovirus infection. Their antigens are not known. TCRdb re-analysed the reads in MiXCR, keeping a single row per CDR3 protein. This table holds around 900,000 distinct CDR3 sequences, approximately 32% found once. Sequencing used cultured CD8+ T cells from PBMCs, obtained from culture after CMV antigen stimulation. Receptors were obtained from a human donor in good health (CMV status not recorded). Some clones in this sample may be carry-over from other donors' samples.

V is TRBV7-8 and J is TRBJ1-1; TRBD1 is a possible D gene (5 bases). The germline V and J ends were trimmed by 3 bases and 6 bases, with 11 bases remaining between them. CDR3 length equals 13 residues. Germline CDR1 and CDR2: SGHVS and FQNEAQ. CDR3 nucleotides: TGTGCCAGCAGCTTCGGGGGGGTGGCTGAAGCTTTCTTT. Protein product: CASSFGGVAEAFF.

This chain links TRBV2 with TRBJ2-3, with no clear D. This CDR3 contains 14 residues. Deletions cut 1 base from V and 4 bases from J, with 9 bases between. CDR1 is SNHLY, CDR2 FYNNEI, per germline. In DNA, the CDR3 is TGTGCCAGCAGTGAAGAGCTCGCGGCAGATACGCAGTATTTT. It encodes CASSEELAADTQYF. Drawing the rest from reference TRBV2 and TRBJ2-3, the complete variable domain is EPEVTQTPSHQVTQMGQEVILRCVPISNHLYFYWYRQILGQKVEFLVSFYNNEISEKSEIFDDQFSVERPDGSNFTLKIRSTKLEDSAMYFCASSEELAADTQYFGPGTRLTVL.

The V gene is TRBV7-9, the J gene TRBJ1-2; tentatively, D is TRBD1 (5 bases). Germline CDR1 SEHNR, CDR2 FQNEAQ (reference sequence). V was clipped by 1 base and J by 4 bases, with 13 bases between them. CDR3 length: 15 amino acids. CDR3 amino acids: CASSLDSGDPYGYTF. CDR3 bases: TGTGCCAGCAGCTTAGATTCGGGGGACCCCTATGGCTACACCTTC.

The chain carries TRBV11-3 and TRBJ2-1; 7 bases are shared with TRBD2. Unmatched junction bases numbered 15, after V lost 5 bases and J lost 8 bases. Germline V gene sequence: CDR1 SGHNT, CDR2 YENEEA. The CDR3 runs to 16 residues. CDR3 nucleotide sequence: TGTGCCAGCAGCCACGACCAGACTAGCAAGGAGGATGAGCAGTTCTTC. Residues: CASSHDQTSKEDEQFF.

This clonotype was detected only a few times. V usage is TRBV5-4 and J usage is TRBJ2-6; no reliable D call. Trimming removed 1 base from V and 2 bases from J, with 13 bases in between. Germline V gene lookup returns CDR1 SGHNT and CDR2 YYREEE (reference sequence). CDR3 length equals 17 residues. Here the CDR3 DNA reads TGTGCCAGCAGCTTGACCGGGTTAGGAACTGGGGCCAACGTCCTGACTTTC. Translation: CASSLTGLGTGANVLTF.

The CDR3, as DNA: TGCAGTGCTAGAGATCTTGGACAGGGCCAAACCTACGAGCAGTACGTC. It codes for CSARDLGQGQTYEQYV. V gene TRBV20-1 combines with J gene TRBJ2-7, with 8 bases identical to TRBD1. Trimming removed 0 bases from V and 2 bases from J; junction bases left unmatched: 9. The CDR3 spans 16 residues. Germline values: CDR1 DFQATT, CDR2 SNEGSKA (reference sequence).

This rearrangement joins TRBV4-1 to TRBJ1-2, with TRBD1 matching over 8 bases. CDR3 length equals 16 residues. Germline trimming cut 3 bases from V and 4 bases from J; bases unmatched to any gene: 10. The germline V gene encodes CDR1 MGHRA and CDR2 YSYEKL. CDR3 residues: CASSQEAGDRIYGYTF. Here the CDR3 DNA reads TGCGCCAGCAGCCAGGAAGCTGGGGACAGGATCTATGGCTACACCTTC.

This chain links TRBV7-8 with TRBJ2-7, with 11 bases lining up with TRBD1. The V gene's germline CDR1 is SGHVS and CDR2 FQNEAQ. Trimming removed 4 bases from V and 5 bases from J; junction bases left unmatched: 4. The CDR3 has 14 residues. The CDR3 loop is CASSSDRGPNEQYV. For the CDR3, the DNA is TGTGCCAGCAGCTCGGACAGGGGGCCGAACGAGCAGTACGTC.

This clonotype was observed a handful of times. The chain couples TRBV4-2 to TRBJ2-1, with a weak D call TRBD1 (5 bases). The CDR3 consists of 14 residues. From germline, CDR1 is LGHNA and CDR2 YNFKEQ. Trimming cost V 0 bases and J 7 bases, with 10 bases left between them. CDR3 loop: CASSQERQPNEQFF. The CDR3 DNA sequence: TGTGCCAGCAGCCAAGAGAGACAGCCGAATGAGCAGTTCTTC.

The V gene is TRBV28, the J gene TRBJ1-2, with unresolved D. V lost 3 bases and J lost 6, with 17 bases in between. Germline V gives CDR1 MDHEN, CDR2 SYDVKM. The CDR3 consists of 15 residues. The CDR3 protein is CASSFLDVAVNGYTF. CDR3 coding DNA: TGTGCCAGCAGTTTCCTTGATGTAGCCGTAAATGGCTACACCTTC.

V is TRBV19 and J is TRBJ2-3; D may be TRBD1 (6 bases). CDR1 and CDR2 from the germline V gene are LNHDA and SQIVND (reference sequence). Between the trimmed V and J ends, which lost 8 bases and 6 bases, there was a span of 15 bases. The CDR3 is 13 residues long. The CDR3 protein is CASSGWGRDTQYF. CDR3 nucleotide sequence: TGTGCCAGTTCGGGTTGGGGGCGGGATACGCAGTATTTT.

The chain employs TRBV7-9 and TRBJ1-1, with D unresolved. From germline, CDR1 is SEHNR and CDR2 FQNEAQ (reference sequence). The CDR3 runs 11 residues. Deletions cut 3 bases from V and 11 bases from J, with 10 bases between. The DNA of the CDR3 is TGTGCCAGCAGCTTTGCGGGCTGGGCTTTCTTT. Translation: CASSFAGWAFF.

This clonotype was observed once. The genes are TRBV11-2 and TRBJ2-1; D is unresolved. Deletions cut 0 bases from V and 7 bases from J, with 10 bases between. The CDR3 loop spans 14 amino acids. CDR1 and CDR2 from the germline V gene are SGHAT and FQNNGV. The CDR3 region has the DNA TGTGCCAGCAGCTTAGAATTGGGCCAGAATGAGCAGTTCTTC. Protein product: CASSLELGQNEQFF.